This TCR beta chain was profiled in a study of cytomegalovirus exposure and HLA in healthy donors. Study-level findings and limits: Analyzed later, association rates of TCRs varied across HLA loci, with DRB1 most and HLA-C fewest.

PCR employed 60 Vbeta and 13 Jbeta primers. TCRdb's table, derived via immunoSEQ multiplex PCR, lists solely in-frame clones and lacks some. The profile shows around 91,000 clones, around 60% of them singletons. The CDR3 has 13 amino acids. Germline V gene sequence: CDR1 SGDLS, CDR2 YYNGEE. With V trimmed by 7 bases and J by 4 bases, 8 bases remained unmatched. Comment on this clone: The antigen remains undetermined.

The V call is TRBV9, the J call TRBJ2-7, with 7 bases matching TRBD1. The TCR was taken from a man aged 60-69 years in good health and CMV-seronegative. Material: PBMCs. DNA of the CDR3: TGTGCCAGCGGGACCGGGGACAGTTACGAGCAGTACTTC. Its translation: CASGTGDSYEQYF.